This TCR beta chain came from a study of blood T cell repertoires in COVID-19. Study details: PBMCs, B-cell-depleted T cells, or T cells were the source of the cDNA or gDNA that made up the material.

The germline V gene has CDR1 MDHEN and CDR2 SYDVKM. This CDR3 region has 15 residues. V was pared by 5 bases and J by 7 bases, with 11 bases of the junction left unmatched. In assigning cohorts, the study relied on participant-reported clinical history. Study processing details: Counts of nucleated cells, estimated from reference gene primer amplification, were obtained. TCRdb keeps only in-frame clones here, not all; method: immunoSEQ multiplex PCR. The V and J calls and clone size were taken over from that table, and D and trimming were inferred from the DNA. The profile shows 200,000 to 300,000 clones, more than 80% of them singletons.

This clonotype was sampled from a man aged 50 to 59 who had been exposed to COVID-19. Input material: PBMCs or T cells enriched from blood (not recorded which). V usage is TRBV28 and J usage is TRBJ1-5; 7 bases map to TRBD1. The CDR3 DNA is TGTGCCAGCAGTCCCGCCCCAACAGGGGACCAGCCCCAGCATTTT. Its protein is CASSPAPTGDQPQHF.